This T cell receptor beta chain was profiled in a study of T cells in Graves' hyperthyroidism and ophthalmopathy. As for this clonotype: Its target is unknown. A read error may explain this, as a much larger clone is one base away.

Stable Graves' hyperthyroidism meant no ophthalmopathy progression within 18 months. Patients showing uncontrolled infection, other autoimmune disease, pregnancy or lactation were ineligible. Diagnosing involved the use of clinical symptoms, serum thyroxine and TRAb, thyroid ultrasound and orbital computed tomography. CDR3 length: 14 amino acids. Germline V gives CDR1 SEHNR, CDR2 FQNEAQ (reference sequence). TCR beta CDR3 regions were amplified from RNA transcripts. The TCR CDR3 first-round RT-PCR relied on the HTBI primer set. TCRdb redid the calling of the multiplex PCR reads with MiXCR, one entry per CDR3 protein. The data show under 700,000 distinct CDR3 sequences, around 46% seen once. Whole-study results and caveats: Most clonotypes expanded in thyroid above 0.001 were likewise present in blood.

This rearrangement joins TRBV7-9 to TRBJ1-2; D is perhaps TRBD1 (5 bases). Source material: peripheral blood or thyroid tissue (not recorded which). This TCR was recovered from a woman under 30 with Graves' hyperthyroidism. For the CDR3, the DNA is TGTGCCAGCTCAGGGTCGGCAGGGAACTATGGCGACACCTTC. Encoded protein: CASSGSAGNYGDTF.